This note documents a single T cell receptor (beta chain) sequence. Antigen: not known. This sample is part of a study of T-cell memory formation after mild COVID-19. Study summary: The TCR clusters were mostly specific to one donor. Study-level points and caveats: In second-wave clones peaking day 37, SARS-CoV-2 specificity remained unconfirmed. Among CD4+ contracting clones, most were CM and EM, and CD8+ ones EMRA. Clones that shrank (day 15 to 85) were balanced CD4/CD8, whereas later expanders leaned CD4+.

CDR3 size: 16 residues. CDR1 is PRHDT and CDR2 is FYEKMQ in the germline V gene (reference sequence). Trimming took off 1 base at V and 0 bases at J, with 10 bases between the two ends. A single record per CDR3 protein comes from TCRdb applying MiXCR to the 5' RACE reads. Of approximately 430,000 distinct CDR3 sequences in the sample, more than 20% were seen once. Sequenced material: PBMCs or a T cell subset sorted from them (not recorded which). This chain joins TRBV13 and TRBJ1-3, with unresolved D. This TCR came from an adult woman who had mild COVID-19 (a few samples of this study predate the infection). Cell type and time point are not known. The CDR3 bases are TGTGCCAGCAGCTTAGAGTCCCTGAGCTCTGGAAACACCATATATTTT. This encodes CASSLESLSSGNTIYF. The entire variable domain, with the rest obtained from reference TRBV13 and TRBJ1-3, is as follows: AAGVIQSPRHLIKEKRETATLKCYPIPRHDTVYWYQQGPGQDPQFLISFYEKMQSDKGSIPDRFSAQQFSDYHSELNMSSLELGDSALYFCASSLESLSSGNTIYFGEGSWLTVV.